This passage covers 5 T cell receptor beta chains from one sample sequenced in a study of cytomegalovirus exposure and HLA in healthy donors. The primer mix had 60 Vbeta and 13 Jbeta primers. The protocol was immunoSEQ multiplex PCR, while the TCRdb copy is restricted to in-frame clones and leaves out a portion. The sample contains about 89,000 clones, 85% of which appear only once. The sequencing sample was made of PBMCs. The receptors originated from a man in his forties or fifties in good health and CMV-seropositive.

The V call is TRBV27, the J call TRBJ1-2; D is perhaps TRBD1 (6 bases). The CDR3 totals 15 residues. Germline V gene data show CDR1 as MNHEY and CDR2 as SMNVEV (reference sequence). V lost 5 bases and J lost 2, with 15 bases in between. Here the CDR3 reads CASSPDLTGNYGYTF. DNA of the CDR3: TGTGCCAGCAGTCCCGACCTCACAGGGAACTATGGCTACACCTTC.

The V gene is TRBV28, the J gene TRBJ2-7; no reliable D call. V lost 5 bases to trimming and J lost 5 bases, with 7 bases between them. The CDR3 is made up of 11 amino acids. The germline V gene has CDR1 MDHEN and CDR2 SYDVKM. In nucleotides, the CDR3 is TGTGCCAGCAGTATGGCGGACGAGCAGTACTTC. Translation: CASSMADEQYF.

Regarding this clone: Other DNA variants within this sample encode the same CDR3. The chain uses TRBV7-9 and TRBJ2-2; 9 bases match TRBD1. Unmatched junction bases numbered 5, after V lost 3 bases and J lost 6 bases. The CDR3 covers 15 residues. Germline CDR1 and CDR2: SEHNR and FQNEAQ (reference sequence). The CDR3 loop is CASSFGTGSSGELFF. In DNA form, the CDR3 reads TGTGCCAGCAGCTTCGGGACAGGGAGTTCCGGGGAGCTGTTTTTT.

The chain has TRBV19 and TRBJ2-7; tentatively, D is TRBD2 (5 bases). Germline assignment: CDR1 LNHDA and CDR2 SQIVND (reference sequence). This CDR3 contains 15 residues. V shed 4 bases and J shed 6 bases, with 19 bases lying between them. The CDR3 DNA follows: TGTGCCAGTAGTACTAGGTCGACACGGGGAGCCGAGCAGTACTTC. Its translation is CASSTRSTRGAEQYF.

The chain has TRBV4-1 and TRBJ1-4; the D gene is possibly TRBD1 (5 bases). CDR1 and CDR2 (germline): MGHRA, YSYEKL. CDR3 size: 17 residues. Trimming took 4 bases from V and 4 from J, leaving 19 bases between them. This CDR3 is CASSPYEVGQNNEKLFF. CDR3 in DNA: TGCGCCAGCAGCCCCTATGAGGTGGGGCAGAATAATGAAAAACTGTTTTTT.